In its sample, the clone carrying this TCR beta chain was seen many times. Its antigen is not known. A read error may produce the germline difference seen at one junction end. As for time point: longitudinal time-point 1 (baseline). PBMCs stored at -80 C, 2 million in total, were the source of the unsorted libraries. The record originates from a study of neurological immune-mediated disorders. Study-wide results and caveats: Across subjects, expanded clones had no CDR3 amino acid sequences in common, pointing to private repertoires in all groups.

The cDNA was synthesized by means of template-switch 5'RACE, which was carried out with 10-nucleotide random UMIs. TCRdb itself ran the 5' RACE reads through MiXCR, one entry per CDR3 protein. The table lists 64,000 or so distinct CDR3 sequences, about 9.4% of them singletons. The source material was PBMCs. The sequence was obtained from a man aged 30 to 45 in good health.

The CDR3 sequence is CASSGLAGTLGQLFF. The CDR3, as DNA: TGTGCCAGCAGTGGACTAGCGGGCACTCTCGGGCAGCTGTTTTTT. The chain employs TRBV7-8 and TRBJ2-2; TRBD2 matches 11 bases. The CDR3 loop spans 15 amino acids. Looked up from germline, CDR1 is SGHVS and CDR2 is FQNEAQ.